This entry lists 9 T cell receptor beta chains sequenced from one sample in a study of cytomegalovirus exposure and HLA in healthy donors. It was with 60 Vbeta and 13 Jbeta primers that the PCR ran. Method: immunoSEQ multiplex PCR; TCRdb's copy keeps in-frame clones and lacks some. The sample lists over 130,000 clones; about 76% were seen once. Sequencing was done on a sample of PBMCs. The source is a human donor in good health.

CDR3 in DNA: TGCGCCAGCAGCTTGGGACAGGGTAGCTCCTACAATGAGCAGTTCTTC. Translation: CASSLGQGSSYNEQFF. This chain uses TRBV5-1 with TRBJ2-1, with 7 nucleotides matching TRBD1. CDR3 length: 16 residues. The V and J ends lost 0 bases and 0 bases, in that order; junction bases with no gene match: 3. Germline V gene data show CDR1 as SGHRS and CDR2 as YFSETQ.

The rearrangement joins TRBV10-1 to TRBJ1-5, with TRBD1 as a possible D gene (5 bases). V was trimmed by 4 bases and J by 3 bases, leaving 10 bases between them. CDR3 length: 14 residues. Germline assignment: CDR1 WNHNN and CDR2 SYGVQD (reference sequence). CDR3 sequence reads: CASSGGGPNQPQHF. In DNA, the CDR3 is TGCGCCAGCAGTGGGGGGGGTCCCAATCAGCCCCAGCATTTT.

This clone occurred once. J is TRBJ1-1 and V is TRBV7-6; D gene uncertain. The CDR3 runs to 21 residues. Looked up from germline, CDR1 is SGHVS and CDR2 is FNYEAQ. The V gene lost 0 bases and the J gene lost 2 bases, with 28 bases spanning the gap. The CDR3 spells CASSLAPLGRGILNINTEAFF. CDR3 sequence (DNA): TGTGCCAGCAGCTTAGCCCCTCTTGGCCGAGGGATTTTAAACATAAACACTGAAGCTTTCTTT.

V usage is TRBV9 and J usage is TRBJ2-1; TRBD1 matches at 7 bases. V lost 3 bases to trimming and J lost 2 bases; unmatched junction nucleotides: 5. This CDR3 has 15 amino acids. Germline V CDR1 and CDR2: SGDLS, YYNGEE. CDR3 residues: CASSDTGTAYNEQFF. CDR3 sequence (DNA): TGTGCCAGCAGCGACACCGGGACAGCCTACAATGAGCAGTTCTTC.

The chain has TRBV27 and TRBJ2-1, with D perhaps TRBD2 (5 bases). The V and J ends lost 3 bases and 5 bases respectively, with 20 bases between them. Looked up from germline, CDR1 is MNHEY and CDR2 is SMNVEV (reference sequence). The CDR3 loop spans 17 amino acids. Written as DNA, the CDR3 is TGTGCCAGCAGTTTTAAAAAGGTGGCTAGAGGGAACAATGAGCAGTTCTTC. It is translated as CASSFKKVARGNNEQFF.

The J gene is TRBJ2-7, the V gene TRBV4-3; 7 bases map to TRBD2. This CDR3 spans 14 amino acids. Germline V lookup: CDR1 LGHNA, CDR2 YSLEER. V lost 6 bases to trimming and J lost 0 bases; unmatched junction nucleotides: 5. As DNA, the CDR3 is TGCGCCAGCAGTACTGGGAGGGGCTCCTACGAGCAGTACTTC. This encodes CASSTGRGSYEQYF.

This sequence joins TRBV30 and TRBJ2-1; the D gene is possibly TRBD1 (5 bases). CDR3 length: 15 amino acids. CDR1 GTSNPN and CDR2 SVGIG come from the germline V gene (reference sequence). Trimming stripped 2 bases from V and 3 bases from J, with 14 bases between. The chain's CDR3 is CAWSPKGSNYNEQFF. CDR3 in DNA: TGTGCCTGGAGTCCTAAGGGGTCCAACTACAATGAGCAGTTCTTC.

The chain couples TRBV19 to TRBJ2-7; 8 bases align to TRBD1. Trimming cost V 4 bases and J 0 bases; bases outside gene matches: 5. From germline, CDR1 is LNHDA and CDR2 SQIVND (reference sequence). CDR3 length: 15 amino acids. Here the CDR3 reads CASSNNRGSSYEQYF. The CDR3 region has the DNA TGTGCCAGTAGTAACAACAGGGGGAGCTCCTACGAGCAGTACTTC.

This chain connects TRBV28 to TRBJ1-5, with no clear D. V was pared by 2 bases and J by 0 bases, with 8 bases between. This CDR3 is 15 amino acids long. The germline V gene has CDR1 MDHEN and CDR2 SYDVKM. This CDR3 reads CASSLLADSNQPQHF. The CDR3 nucleotides read TGTGCCAGCAGTTTACTTGCAGATAGCAATCAGCCCCAGCATTTT.